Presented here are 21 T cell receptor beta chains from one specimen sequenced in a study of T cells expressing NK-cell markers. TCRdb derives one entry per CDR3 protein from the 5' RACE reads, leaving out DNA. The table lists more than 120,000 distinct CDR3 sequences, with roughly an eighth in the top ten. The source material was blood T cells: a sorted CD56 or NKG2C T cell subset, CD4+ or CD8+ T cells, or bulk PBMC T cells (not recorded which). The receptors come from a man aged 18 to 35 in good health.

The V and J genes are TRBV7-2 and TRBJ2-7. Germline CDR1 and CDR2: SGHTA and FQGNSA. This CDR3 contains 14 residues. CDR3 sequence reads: CASSRPGLSYEQYF.

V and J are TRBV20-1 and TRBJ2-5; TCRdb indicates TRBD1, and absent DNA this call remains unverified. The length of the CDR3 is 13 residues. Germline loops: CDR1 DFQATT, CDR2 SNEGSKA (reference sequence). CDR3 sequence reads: CSARDSHQETQYF.

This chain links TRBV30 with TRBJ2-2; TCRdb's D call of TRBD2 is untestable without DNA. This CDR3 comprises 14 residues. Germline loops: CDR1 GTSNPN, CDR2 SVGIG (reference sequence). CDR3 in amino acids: CAIWTRLNTGELFF.

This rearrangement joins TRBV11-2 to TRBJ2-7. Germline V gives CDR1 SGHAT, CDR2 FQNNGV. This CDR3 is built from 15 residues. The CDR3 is CASSLVGGTYYEQYF.

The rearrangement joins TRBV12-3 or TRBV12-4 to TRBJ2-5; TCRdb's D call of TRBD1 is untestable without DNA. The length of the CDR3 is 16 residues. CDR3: CASSLYRGRLGETQYF.

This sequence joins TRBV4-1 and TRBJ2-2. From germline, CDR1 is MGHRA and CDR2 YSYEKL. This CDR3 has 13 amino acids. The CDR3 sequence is CASSPRLSRELFF.

CDR3: CASSLASGVRATEAFF. The chain combines TRBV7-9 with TRBJ1-1. Germline CDR1 and CDR2: SEHNR and FQNEAQ (reference sequence). The CDR3 contains 16 residues. The complete variable domain, with remaining parts taken from reference TRBV7-9 and TRBJ1-1, reads DTGVSQNPRHKITKRGQNVTFRCDPISEHNRLYWYRQTLGQGPEFLTYFQNEAQLEKSRLLSDRFSAERPKGSFSTLEIQRTEQGDSAMYLCASSLASGVRATEAFFGQGTRLTVV.

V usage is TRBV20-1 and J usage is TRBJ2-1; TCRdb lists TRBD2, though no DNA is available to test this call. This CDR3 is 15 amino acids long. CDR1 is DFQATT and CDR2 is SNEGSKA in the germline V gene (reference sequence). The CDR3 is CSARSRGLPYNEQFF.

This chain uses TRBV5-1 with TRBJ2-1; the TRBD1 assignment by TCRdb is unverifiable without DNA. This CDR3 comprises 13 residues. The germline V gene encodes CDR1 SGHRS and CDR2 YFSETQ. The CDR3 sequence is CASRDRGRNEQFF.

The CDR3 is CASSLGDSRAYEQYF. This sequence joins TRBV5-5 and TRBJ2-7; TCRdb's D gene call, TRBD1, goes unchecked for lack of DNA. This CDR3 is built from 15 residues. The V gene's germline CDR1 is SGHKS and CDR2 YYEKEE (reference sequence).

CDR3: CSVEARRDLDNEQFF. The rearrangement links TRBV29-1 to TRBJ2-1; absent DNA, TCRdb's TRBD2 call cannot be checked. This CDR3 comprises 15 residues. The germline gives CDR1 SQVTM, CDR2 ANQGSEA.

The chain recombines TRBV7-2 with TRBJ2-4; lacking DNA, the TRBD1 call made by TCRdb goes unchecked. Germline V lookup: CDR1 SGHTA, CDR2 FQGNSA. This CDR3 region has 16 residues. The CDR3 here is CASSRGGGLVKNIQYF. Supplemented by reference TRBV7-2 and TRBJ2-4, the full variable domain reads GAGVSQSPSNKVTEKGKDVELRCDPISGHTALYWYRQSLGQGLEFLIYFQGNSAPDKSGLPSDRFSAERTGGSVSTLTIQRTQQEDSAVYLCASSRGGGLVKNIQYFGAGTRLSVL.

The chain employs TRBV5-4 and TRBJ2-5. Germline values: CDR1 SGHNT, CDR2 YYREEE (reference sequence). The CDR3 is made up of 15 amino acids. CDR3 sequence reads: CASSLATISRETQYF.

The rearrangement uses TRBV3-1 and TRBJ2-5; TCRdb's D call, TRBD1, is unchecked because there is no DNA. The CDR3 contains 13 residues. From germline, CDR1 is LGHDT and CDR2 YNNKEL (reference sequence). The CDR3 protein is CASSHEGGETQYF.

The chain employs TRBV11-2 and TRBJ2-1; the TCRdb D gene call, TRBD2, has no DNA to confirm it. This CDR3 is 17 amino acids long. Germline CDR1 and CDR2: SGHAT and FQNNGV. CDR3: CASSPPSSSGRANEQFF.

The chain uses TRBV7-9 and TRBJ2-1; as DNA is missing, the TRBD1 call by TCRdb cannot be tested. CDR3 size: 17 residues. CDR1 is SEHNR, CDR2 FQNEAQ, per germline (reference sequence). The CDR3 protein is CASSLDANRETYNEQFF.

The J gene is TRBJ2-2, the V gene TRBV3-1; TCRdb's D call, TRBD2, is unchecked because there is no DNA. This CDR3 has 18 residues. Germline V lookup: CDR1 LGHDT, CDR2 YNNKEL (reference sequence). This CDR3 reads CASSQVWEISVNTGELFF.

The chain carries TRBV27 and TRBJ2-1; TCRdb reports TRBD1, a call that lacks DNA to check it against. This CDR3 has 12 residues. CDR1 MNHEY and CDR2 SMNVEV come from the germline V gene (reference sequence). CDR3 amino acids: CASIGGAGEQFF.

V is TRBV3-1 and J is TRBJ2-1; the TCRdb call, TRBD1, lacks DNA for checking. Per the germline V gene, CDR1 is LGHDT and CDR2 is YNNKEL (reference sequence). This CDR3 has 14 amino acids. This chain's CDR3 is CASSQGSRVNEQFF.

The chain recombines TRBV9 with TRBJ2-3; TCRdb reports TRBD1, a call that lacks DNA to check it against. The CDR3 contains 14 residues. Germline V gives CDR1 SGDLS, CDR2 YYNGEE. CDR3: CASSRTGPVDTQYF.

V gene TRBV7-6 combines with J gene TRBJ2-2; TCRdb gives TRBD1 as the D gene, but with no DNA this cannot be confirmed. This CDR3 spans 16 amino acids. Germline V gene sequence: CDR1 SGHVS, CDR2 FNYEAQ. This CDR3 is CASSLGGAPNTGELFF. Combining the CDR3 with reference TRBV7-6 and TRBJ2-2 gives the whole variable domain GAGVSQSPRYKVTKRGQDVALRCDPISGHVSLYWYRQALGQGPEFLTYFNYEAQQDKSGLPNDRFSAERPEGSISTLTIQRTEQRDSAMYRCASSLGGAPNTGELFFGEGSRLTVL.